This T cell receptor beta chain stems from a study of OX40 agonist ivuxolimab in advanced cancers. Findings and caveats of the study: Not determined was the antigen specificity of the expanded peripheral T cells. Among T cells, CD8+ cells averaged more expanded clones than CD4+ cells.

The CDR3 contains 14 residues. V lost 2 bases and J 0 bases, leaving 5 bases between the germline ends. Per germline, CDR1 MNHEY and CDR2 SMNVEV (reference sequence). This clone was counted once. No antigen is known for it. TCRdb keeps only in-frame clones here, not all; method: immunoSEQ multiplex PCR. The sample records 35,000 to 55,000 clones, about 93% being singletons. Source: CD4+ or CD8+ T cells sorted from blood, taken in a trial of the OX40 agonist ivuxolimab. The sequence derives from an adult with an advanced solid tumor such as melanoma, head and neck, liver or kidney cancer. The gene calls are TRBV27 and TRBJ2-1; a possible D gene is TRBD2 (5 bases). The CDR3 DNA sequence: TGTGCCAGCAGTTTAGCGGGCTCCTACAATGAGCAGTTCTTC. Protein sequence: CASSLAGSYNEQFF.